One and the same sample provided the 31 T cell receptor beta chains below, sequenced in a study of beta chain features in type 1 diabetes. All of the isolated RNA was reverse transcribed, so expressed TCRB transcripts were sequenced. TCRdb's table, derived via immunoSEQ multiplex PCR, lists solely in-frame clones and lacks some. The repertoire holds around 150,000 clones, with less than 8.5% as singletons. Sample: central memory CD4+ T cells from blood. Receptors were obtained from a woman in her thirties in good health.

V gene TRBV28 combines with J gene TRBJ2-4, with TRBD1 as a possible D gene (6 bases). V shed 11 bases and J shed 2 bases, with 16 bases lying between them. CDR1 MDHEN and CDR2 SYDVKM come from the germline V gene. The CDR3 runs 14 residues. The CDR3: CAGSSTGPKNIQYF. CDR3 in DNA: TGTGCCGGAAGCAGTACAGGGCCCAAAAACATTCAGTACTTC.

This clone turned up a few times. The chain uses TRBV2 and TRBJ1-1; 8 positions match TRBD1. V lost 6 bases, J lost 0 bases, and 3 bases stayed unmatched. The CDR3 loop spans 14 amino acids. Germline values: CDR1 SNHLY, CDR2 FYNNEI. CDR3 in amino acids: CASSGQGMNTEAFF. CDR3 nucleotide sequence: TGTGCCAGCAGCGGACAGGGCATGAACACTGAAGCTTTCTTT.

This clone was counted a few times. The CDR3 protein is CAIRSGPTNEKLFF. CDR3 DNA: TGTGCCATCAGGTCAGGGCCAACTAATGAAAAACTGTTTTTT. V is TRBV10-3 and J is TRBJ1-4, with a possible D match to TRBD1 (5 bases). Trimming took 6 bases from V and 0 from J, leaving 8 bases between them. CDR1 and CDR2 (germline): ENHRY, SYGVKD. The length of the CDR3 is 14 residues.

This clone appeared a few times. The V gene is TRBV13, the J gene TRBJ1-3; TRBD1 is a possible D gene (5 bases). Germline-derived CDR1 and CDR2 are PRHDT and FYEKMQ (reference sequence). The CDR3 has 16 amino acids. V was shortened by 6 bases and J by 2 bases, with 17 bases between the two germline ends. The CDR3 DNA follows: TGTGCCAGCAGTCGAAGGGTCGGGACTGCTGGAAACACCATATATTTT. Protein: CASSRRVGTAGNTIYF.

A few counts support this clone. The rearrangement uses TRBV5-1 and TRBJ2-1, with 7 positions matching TRBD1. The CDR3 loop spans 14 amino acids. After removal of 7 bases from V and 3 bases from J, the junction contained 7 bases not matched to a gene. CDR1 and CDR2 (germline): SGHRS, YFSETQ. CDR3 residues: CASATGEYYNEQFF. The CDR3 DNA is TGCGCCAGCGCTACAGGGGAGTACTACAATGAGCAGTTCTTC.

This chain's CDR3 is CAWSRRDRGRVRENYGYTF. Here the CDR3 DNA reads TGTGCCTGGAGTCGCCGGGACAGGGGGAGAGTACGGGAGAACTATGGCTACACCTTC. The rearrangement links TRBV30 to TRBJ1-2; 11 nucleotides agree with TRBD1. With 2 bases clipped from V and 2 bases from J, the junction kept 16 bases outside the gene matches. In germline, CDR1 is GTSNPN, CDR2 SVGIG (reference sequence). CDR3 length equals 19 residues.

This clone was counted ten times or more. This rearrangement joins TRBV29-1 to TRBJ2-1, with a tentative D call TRBD2 (5 bases). V lost 3 bases, J lost 10 bases, and 13 bases lay in between. This CDR3 comprises 12 residues. CDR1 and CDR2 from the germline V gene are SQVTM and ANQGSEA. Written as DNA, the CDR3 is TGCAGCGTTGATAATCACTCGGGAGAGCAGTTCTTC. It encodes CSVDNHSGEQFF.

V gene TRBV21-1 combines with J gene TRBJ2-3; TRBD2, as called in the table, went unchecked against the DNA. TRBV21-1 is designated a pseudogene. This CDR3 region has 16 residues. CDR3 DNA: TGTGCCAGCACCGAAAGGACTAGCGGGATAGCAGATACGCAGTATTTT. Amino acids: CASTERTSGIADTQYF.

The chain combines TRBV9 with TRBJ1-4; weak D call: TRBD1 (5 bases). The germline CDR1 and CDR2 sequences are SGDLS and YYNGEE. The CDR3 covers 14 residues. Trimming took off 4 bases at V and 8 bases at J, with 15 bases between the two ends. The DNA for the CDR3 is TGTGCCAGCAGCCCCCCCTCGGGGGGGGAAAAACTGTTTTTT. This sequence encodes CASSPPSGGEKLFF.

Here the CDR3 reads CASSDDRATNEKLFF. The CDR3 bases are TGTGCCAGCAGTGACGACAGGGCAACTAATGAAAAACTGTTTTTT. This rearrangement joins TRBV25-1 to TRBJ1-4; 7 bases are shared with TRBD1. With V trimmed by 3 bases and J by 0 bases, 1 base remained unmatched. This CDR3 is built from 15 residues. Germline CDR1 MGHDK, CDR2 SYGVNS.

This clone has only a few counts. The rearrangement links TRBV29-1 to TRBJ2-3; 11 nucleotides agree with TRBD2. The CDR3 has 16 amino acids. V shed 6 bases and J 3 bases; nucleotides not matched to a gene: 11. In germline, CDR1 is SQVTM, CDR2 ANQGSEA. In DNA, the CDR3 is TGCAGCGTCGCCTCGGGGGTAGCGGGAGGGACAGATACGCAGTATTTT. As protein: CSVASGVAGGTDTQYF.

This clone was found a few times. V usage is TRBV29-1 and J usage is TRBJ1-5; 9 bases fit TRBD1. Looked up from germline, CDR1 is SQVTM and CDR2 is ANQGSEA. V shed 4 bases, J shed 6 bases, and the junction held 4 bases outside the gene matches. This CDR3 is built from 13 residues. The CDR3 nucleotides read TGCAGCGTTGGGGACAGGGTAGGTCAGCCCCAGCATTTT. Protein product: CSVGDRVGQPQHF. Filled out from reference TRBV29-1 and TRBJ1-5, the complete variable domain reads SAVISQKPSRDICQRGTSLTIQCQVDSQVTMMFWYRQQPGQSLTLIATANQGSEATYESGFVIDKFPISRPNLTFSTLTVSNMSPEDSSIYLCSVGDRVGQPQHFGDGTRLSIL.

This clone was detected many times. The V call is TRBV7-9, the J call TRBJ2-1; 11 bases are a match to TRBD2. CDR3 length equals 15 residues. Germline values: CDR1 SEHNR, CDR2 FQNEAQ (reference sequence). V shed 5 bases and J 5 bases; nucleotides not matched to a gene: 5. CDR3 protein: CASSRLAGSHNEQFF. CDR3 nucleotide sequence: TGTGCCAGCAGCCGACTAGCGGGGAGCCACAATGAGCAGTTCTTC.

The DNA for the CDR3 is TGCGCCAGCAACGAACAGGGGGAGACCCAGTACTTC. Its translation: CASNEQGETQYF. The rearrangement joins TRBV5-1 to TRBJ2-5; 7 nucleotides line up with TRBD1. The germline CDR1 and CDR2 sequences are SGHRS and YFSETQ. This CDR3 contains 12 residues. V lost 6 bases, J lost 5 bases, and 4 bases stayed unmatched.

This clone appeared a few times. This rearrangement joins TRBV18 to TRBJ1-1; D might be TRBD1 (6 bases). The ends were cut back, 5 bases at V and 1 base at J, with 14 bases in the middle. The germline CDR1 and CDR2 sequences are KGHSH and LQKENI. This CDR3 is built from 15 residues. The CDR3 sequence: CASSNSRGQNTEAFF. CDR3 bases: TGTGCCAGCTCAAATTCCAGGGGACAGAACACTGAAGCTTTCTTT.

The CDR3 DNA reads TGTGCCAGCCAGGGCAATGAGCAGTTCTTC. This gives the protein CASQGNEQFF. This chain connects TRBV18 to TRBJ2-1; D might be TRBD1 (5 bases). V lost 8 bases and J lost 6, with 5 bases in between. Germline assignment: CDR1 KGHSH and CDR2 LQKENI. This CDR3 is built from 10 residues.

This clone showed up just a few times. This chain joins TRBV4-2 and TRBJ2-5; tentatively, D is TRBD2 (5 bases). Deletions cut 1 base from V and 5 bases from J, with 11 bases between. The CDR3 has 14 amino acids. Germline assignment: CDR1 LGHNA and CDR2 YNFKEQ. In DNA form, the CDR3 reads TGTGCCAGCAGCCAAGTTCTAGCCGGGGAGACCCAGTACTTC. This encodes CASSQVLAGETQYF.

The V gene is TRBV14, the J gene TRBJ1-6, with D unresolved. This CDR3 has 12 residues. V lost 8 bases, J lost 7 bases, and 9 bases lay in between. The germline V gene encodes CDR1 SGHDN and CDR2 FVKESK. CDR3 protein: CASGNNNSPLHF. The DNA of the CDR3 is TGTGCCAGCGGCAATAACAATTCACCCCTCCACTTT.

The chain uses TRBV7-3 and TRBJ2-5; 7 nucleotides line up with TRBD1. The CDR3 has 15 residues. With 1 base clipped from V and 1 base from J, the junction kept 3 bases outside the gene matches. Germline V gives CDR1 SGHTA, CDR2 FQGTGA. The CDR3 DNA sequence: TGTGCCAGCAGCTTAAGGGGACAGCGCCAAGAGACCCAGTACTTC. Protein product: CASSLRGQRQETQYF.

This clone was seen ten or more times. J is TRBJ2-3 and V is TRBV7-2, with 9 nucleotides matching TRBD1. The CDR3 contains 14 residues. In germline, CDR1 is SGHTA, CDR2 FQGNSA. The junction had 5 bases not matched to a gene; V was cut back by 5 bases and J by 5 bases. As DNA, the CDR3 is TGTGCCAGCAGCCAACAGGGGGCGGGAGATACGCAGTATTTT. Translation: CASSQQGAGDTQYF. The complete variable domain, with remaining parts taken from reference TRBV7-2 and TRBJ2-3, reads GAGVSQSPSNKVTEKGKDVELRCDPISGHTALYWYRQSLGQGLEFLIYFQGNSAPDKSGLPSDRFSAERTGGSVSTLTIQRTQQEDSAVYLCASSQQGAGDTQYFGPGTRLTVL.

This clone was counted between two and nine times. The V gene is TRBV10-3, the J gene TRBJ1-5; D is possibly TRBD1 (5 bases). CDR1 ENHRY and CDR2 SYGVKD come from the germline V gene. V lost 6 bases and J 4 bases, leaving 10 bases between the germline ends. This CDR3 has 13 amino acids. Written as DNA, the CDR3 is TGTGCCATCAGAGAAGACAGTAATCAGCCCCAGCATTTT. Protein product: CAIREDSNQPQHF.

CDR3 sequence reads: CASSLGPPGAGDYNEQFF. DNA of the CDR3: TGTGCCAGCAGCTTGGGCCCGCCGGGAGCGGGAGACTACAATGAGCAGTTCTTC. This chain links TRBV5-6 with TRBJ2-1; TRBD2 aligns across 8 bases. The trim removed 0 bases at V and 3 bases at J, leaving 11 bases unmatched. The CDR3 runs to 18 residues. Germline loops: CDR1 SGHDT, CDR2 YYEEEE.

This chain uses TRBV28 with TRBJ2-7; the match to TRBD1 covers 7 bases. CDR1 and CDR2 from the germline V gene are MDHEN and SYDVKM. There are 12 residues in the CDR3. Losses at the gene ends were 7 bases for V and 5 bases for J; bases not matched to a gene: 5. CDR3 DNA: TGTGCCAGCATCCGACAGGGCGACGAGCAGTACTTC. Translated: CASIRQGDEQYF.

This clone came up a few times. The gene calls are TRBV5-1 and TRBJ1-2; 8 bases align to TRBD1. With V trimmed by 1 base and J by 6 bases, 14 bases remained unmatched. The CDR3 is made up of 17 amino acids. Germline V gene data show CDR1 as SGHRS and CDR2 as YFSETQ. In nucleotides, the CDR3 is TGCGCCAGCAGCTTGCTGGGACAGGACAATACGGTGGATGGCTACACCTTC. This encodes CASSLLGQDNTVDGYTF.

This clone was counted at least ten times. This chain joins TRBV4-3 and TRBJ1-3; 8 nucleotides line up with TRBD1. The CDR3 totals 17 residues. Germline values: CDR1 LGHNA, CDR2 YSLEER. The ends lost 1 base at V and 3 bases at J; junction bases unmatched: 8. The CDR3 reads CASSQAAGQGGGNTIYF. The DNA of the CDR3 is TGCGCCAGCAGCCAAGCCGCTGGACAGGGCGGTGGAAACACCATATATTTT.

This chain connects TRBV5-1 to TRBJ2-5; 8 bases are a match to TRBD1. The V and J ends lost 3 bases and 4 bases, in that order; junction bases with no gene match: 5. Germline assignment: CDR1 SGHRS and CDR2 YFSETQ. The CDR3 is made up of 14 amino acids. In DNA, the CDR3 is TGCGCCAGCAGCTCGCAGGGGGCGCTAGAGACCCAGTACTTC. Residues: CASSSQGALETQYF.

There are a few counts of this clone. The chain combines TRBV4-2 with TRBJ1-5; a possible D gene is TRBD1 (6 bases). CDR1 LGHNA and CDR2 YNFKEQ come from the germline V gene. The CDR3 has 17 amino acids. The germline V and J ends were trimmed by 0 bases and 4 bases, with 16 bases remaining between them. The CDR3 sequence is CASSQELAGDRNQPQHF. CDR3 DNA: TGTGCCAGCAGCCAAGAGTTGGCAGGGGACCGGAATCAGCCCCAGCATTTT.

This chain connects TRBV6-5 to TRBJ2-1; 10 bases are shared with TRBD2. V lost 4 bases to trimming and J lost 5 bases; unmatched junction nucleotides: 5. Germline CDR1 reads MNHEY; CDR2 reads SVGAGI. CDR3 size: 15 residues. CDR3: CASSLGLAKNNEQFF. CDR3 DNA: TGTGCCAGCAGTTTGGGACTAGCGAAAAACAATGAGCAGTTCTTC.

The gene calls are TRBV7-2 and TRBJ1-1, with 8 positions matching TRBD1. CDR1 and CDR2 (germline): SGHTA, FQGNSA. V was clipped by 3 bases and J by 1 base; unmatched bases: 10. The CDR3 contains 17 residues. CDR3 bases: TGTGCCAGCAGCTTTCGACAGGGGCCCCGATCGAACACTGAAGCTTTCTTT. This translates into CASSFRQGPRSNTEAFF.

This rearrangement joins TRBV7-8 to TRBJ1-1, with a tentative D call TRBD1 (5 bases). CDR1 and CDR2 from the germline V gene are SGHVS and FQNEAQ. The CDR3 has 16 amino acids. Trimming shortened V by 1 base and J by 3 bases, and 15 bases separated the two germline ends. The chain's CDR3 is CASSLVIWGRYTEAFF. As DNA, the CDR3 is TGTGCCAGCAGCTTAGTTATCTGGGGCCGGTACACTGAAGCTTTCTTT.

This clone came up a few times. The rearrangement uses TRBV29-1 and TRBJ2-4; D perhaps matches TRBD1 (6 bases). Germline lookup yields CDR1 SQVTM and CDR2 ANQGSEA. Trimming removed 0 bases from V and 6 bases from J, with 12 bases in between. The CDR3 has 14 amino acids. The CDR3, as DNA: TGCAGCGTTGAAGAGGCAGGGGTGATAAACATTCAGTACTTC. It translates to CSVEEAGVINIQYF.